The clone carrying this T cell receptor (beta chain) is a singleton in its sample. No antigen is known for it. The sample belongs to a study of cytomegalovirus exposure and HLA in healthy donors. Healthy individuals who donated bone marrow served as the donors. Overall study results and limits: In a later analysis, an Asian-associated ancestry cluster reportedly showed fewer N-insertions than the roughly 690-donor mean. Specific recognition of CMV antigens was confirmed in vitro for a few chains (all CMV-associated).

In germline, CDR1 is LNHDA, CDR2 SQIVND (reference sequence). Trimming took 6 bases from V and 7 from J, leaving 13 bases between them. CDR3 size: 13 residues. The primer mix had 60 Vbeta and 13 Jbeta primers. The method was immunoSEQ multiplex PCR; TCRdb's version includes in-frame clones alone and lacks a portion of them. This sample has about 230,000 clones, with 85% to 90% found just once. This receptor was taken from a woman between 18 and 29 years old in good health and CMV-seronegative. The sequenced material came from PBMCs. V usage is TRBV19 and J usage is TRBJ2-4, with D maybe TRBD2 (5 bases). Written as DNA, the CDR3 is TGTGCCAGTAGCACGGACTGGGAGAACATTCAGTACTTC. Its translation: CASSTDWENIQYF.